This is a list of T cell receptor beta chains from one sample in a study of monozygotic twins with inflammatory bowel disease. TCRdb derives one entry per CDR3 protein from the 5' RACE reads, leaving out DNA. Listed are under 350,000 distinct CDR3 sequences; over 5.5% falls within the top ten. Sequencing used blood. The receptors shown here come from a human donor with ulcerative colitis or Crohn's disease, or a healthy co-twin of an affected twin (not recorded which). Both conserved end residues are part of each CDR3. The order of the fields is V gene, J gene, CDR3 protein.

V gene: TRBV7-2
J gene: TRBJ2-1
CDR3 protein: CASSPTGTGSNEQFF

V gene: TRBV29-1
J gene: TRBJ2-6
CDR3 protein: CSVVTGFGANVLTF

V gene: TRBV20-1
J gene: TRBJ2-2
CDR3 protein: CSVEGPGQGKTGELFF

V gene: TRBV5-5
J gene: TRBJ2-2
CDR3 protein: CASINSGRVVTGELFF

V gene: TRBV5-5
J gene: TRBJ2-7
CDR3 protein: CASSFGDRREQYF

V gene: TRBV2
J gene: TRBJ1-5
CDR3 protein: CASSDRETQHF

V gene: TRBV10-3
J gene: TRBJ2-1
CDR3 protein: CAIQRPHGDEQFF

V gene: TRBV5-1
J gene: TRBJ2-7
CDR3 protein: CASSLAGPGRDEQYF

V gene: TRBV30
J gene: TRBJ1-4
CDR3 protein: CAWSIREKLFF

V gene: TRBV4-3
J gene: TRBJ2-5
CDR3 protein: CASSFRDRETQYF

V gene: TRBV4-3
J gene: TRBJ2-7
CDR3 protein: CASSQGGRDYELYF

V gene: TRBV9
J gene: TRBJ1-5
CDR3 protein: CASSRDREGQPQHF

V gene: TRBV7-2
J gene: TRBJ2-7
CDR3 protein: CASSSGMTYEQYF

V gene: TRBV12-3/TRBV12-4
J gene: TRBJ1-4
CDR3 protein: CASSFGSVTNEKLFF

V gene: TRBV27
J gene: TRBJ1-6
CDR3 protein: CASSVRLTAPNNSPLHF

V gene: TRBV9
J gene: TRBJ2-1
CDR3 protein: CASRETSGESSYNEQFF

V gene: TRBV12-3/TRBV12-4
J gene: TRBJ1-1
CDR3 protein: CASSSDTEAFF

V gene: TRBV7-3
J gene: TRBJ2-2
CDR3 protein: CASSLPGRGNTGELFF

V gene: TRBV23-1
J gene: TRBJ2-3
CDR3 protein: CASSQSGRGGPDTQYF

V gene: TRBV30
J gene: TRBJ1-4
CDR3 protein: CAWTRWGEKLFF

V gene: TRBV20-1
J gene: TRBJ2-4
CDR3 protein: CSARPQSDIQYF

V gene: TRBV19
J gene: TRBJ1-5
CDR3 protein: CASSKETGRWSQHF

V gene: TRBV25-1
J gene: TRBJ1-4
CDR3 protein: CASSDPVQGISEKLFF

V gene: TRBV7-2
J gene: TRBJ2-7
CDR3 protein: CASSQHLLREQYF

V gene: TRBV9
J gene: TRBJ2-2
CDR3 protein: CASSGSITGELFF

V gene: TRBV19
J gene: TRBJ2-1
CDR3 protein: CASSISLAGSYNEQFF

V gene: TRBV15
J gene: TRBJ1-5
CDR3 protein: CATSRDLGGESNQPQHF

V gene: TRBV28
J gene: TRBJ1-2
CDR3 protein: CAITEDSQYGYTF

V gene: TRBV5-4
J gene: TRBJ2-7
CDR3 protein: CASSYDIGYEQYF

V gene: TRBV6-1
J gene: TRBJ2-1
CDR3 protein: CASSNIHEQFF

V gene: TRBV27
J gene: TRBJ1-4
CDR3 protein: CASSGTGANEKLFF

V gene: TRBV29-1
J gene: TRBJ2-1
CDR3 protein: CSVYAGYNEQFF

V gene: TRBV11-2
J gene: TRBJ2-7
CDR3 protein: CASSLERGGINEQYF

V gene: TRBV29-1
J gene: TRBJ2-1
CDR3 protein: CSVDRARLAGDEQFF

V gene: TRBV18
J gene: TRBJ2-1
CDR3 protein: CASSPSNEQFF

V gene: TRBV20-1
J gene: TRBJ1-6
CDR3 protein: CSASWGIVNSPLHF

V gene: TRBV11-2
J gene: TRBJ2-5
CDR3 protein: CASSSGGTKETQYF

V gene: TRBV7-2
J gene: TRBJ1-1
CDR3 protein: CASSPQMGHTEAFF

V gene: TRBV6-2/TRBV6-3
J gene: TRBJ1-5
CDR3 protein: CASSYSNLDQPQHF

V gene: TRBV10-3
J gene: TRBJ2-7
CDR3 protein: CAISRDRGPYEQYF

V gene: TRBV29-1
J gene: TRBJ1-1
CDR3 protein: CSVPRGARNTEAFF

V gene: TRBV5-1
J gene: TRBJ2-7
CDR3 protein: CASSPDRGSYEQYF

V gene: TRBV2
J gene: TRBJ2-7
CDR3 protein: CASRYGRTLAEQYF

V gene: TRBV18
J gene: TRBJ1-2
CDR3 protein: CASSPGREIYGYTF

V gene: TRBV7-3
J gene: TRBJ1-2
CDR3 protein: CASSLQTRMGGYTF

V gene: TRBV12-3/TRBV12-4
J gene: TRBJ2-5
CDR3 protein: CASSLIGPLAGVRETQYF

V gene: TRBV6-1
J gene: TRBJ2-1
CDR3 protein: CASSSPTWGYYNEQFF

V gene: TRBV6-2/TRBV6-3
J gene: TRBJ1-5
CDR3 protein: CASKRGVGNQPQHF

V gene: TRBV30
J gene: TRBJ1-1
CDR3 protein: CAWSGGTGVNTEAFF

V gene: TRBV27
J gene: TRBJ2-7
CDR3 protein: CASSLFSGAGYFYEQYF

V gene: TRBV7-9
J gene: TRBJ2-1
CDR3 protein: CASSSPTGKSPPTGQFF

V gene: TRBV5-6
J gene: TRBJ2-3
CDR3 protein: CASSRDLADTQYF

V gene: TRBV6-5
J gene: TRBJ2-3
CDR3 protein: CASSYRPVTDTQYF

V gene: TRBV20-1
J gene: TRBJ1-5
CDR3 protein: CSARDPQGYQPQHF

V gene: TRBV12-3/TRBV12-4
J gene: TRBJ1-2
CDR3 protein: CASSYRQGRGCTF

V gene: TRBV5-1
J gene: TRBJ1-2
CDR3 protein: CASSRPDRGYGYTF

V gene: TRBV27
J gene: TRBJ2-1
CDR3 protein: CASSQTSGGYNEQFF

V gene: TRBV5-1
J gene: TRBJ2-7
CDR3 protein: CASSLAGQEPYEQYF

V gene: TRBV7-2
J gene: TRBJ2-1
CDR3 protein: CASSLTSVPREQFF